This is a list of T cell receptor beta chains from one sample in a study of shared clonotypes between healthy human individuals. The data were produced by immunoSEQ multiplex PCR, yet TCRdb's version contains in-frame clones alone and is incomplete. The table includes roughly 1,500,000 clones, 97% to 99% detected once. Sequencing was done on a sample of naive CD4+ T cells sorted from blood. These receptor sequences come from a man aged 25 to 45 in good health. The CDR3 runs from the conserved cysteine through the conserved F or W. Clone size is given for some rows only: seen once, a few or many times, or a class if the clone is expanded.

j_call | v_call | clone_size | cdr3_aa
TRBJ2-7 | TRBV5-5 | NA | CASTPTTASYEQYF
TRBJ2-3 | TRBV6-1 | NA | CASSEAASGMYTDTQYF
TRBJ2-7 | TRBV5-1 | NA | CASSLEEQYEQYF
TRBJ1-5 | TRBV7-9 | NA | CASRRQGANRQPQHF
TRBJ2-1 | TRBV9 | NA | CASSPWIGVDEQFF
TRBJ2-2 | TRBV11-3 | few | CASSPGGTGDTGELFF
TRBJ2-1 | TRBV28 | NA | CASTASLSYNEQFF
TRBJ1-2 | TRBV5-4 | NA | CASSPNRDGYTF
TRBJ1-1 | TRBV7-8 | NA | CASRAVRSGMNTEAFF
TRBJ1-1 | TRBV20-1 | NA | CSAPGTRAFF
TRBJ2-3 | TRBV7-9 | NA | CASSSTGLAPWMAQYF
TRBJ2-6 | TRBV6-5 | NA | CASGYVANVLTF
TRBJ2-7 | TRBV28 | NA | CASSFAGFVSYEQYF
TRBJ1-2 | TRBV18 | NA | CASSQRMDSPHAIYGYTF
TRBJ2-3 | TRBV6-6 | NA | CASSYPSGPSTDTQYF
TRBJ1-2 | TRBV5-4 | NA | CASSFLGGAYGYTF
TRBJ2-5 | TRBV6-1 | NA | CASSLRMETQYF
TRBJ2-7 | TRBV7-2 | NA | CASSLGRSAHEQYF
TRBJ2-3 | TRBV28 | NA | CASSRGGGADTQYF
TRBJ2-1 | TRBV5-1 | NA | CASSLARPFSNNEQFF
TRBJ2-3 | TRBV18 | once | CASSPPRTSGRTDTQYF
TRBJ2-7 | TRBV19 | NA | CASSIWRGPYEQYF
TRBJ2-1 | TRBV9 | NA | CASSSVTGYNEQFF
TRBJ1-3 | TRBV9 | once | CASSESSSGNTIYF
TRBJ1-2 | TRBV7-9 | NA | CASSLRILNYGYTF
TRBJ2-1 | TRBV10-3 | NA | CASTPGLATNEQFF
TRBJ2-7 | TRBV5-4 | NA | CASSFGTTFYEQYF
TRBJ2-2 | TRBV10-1 | NA | CASSNYQGTGELFF
TRBJ1-3 | TRBV30 | NA | CAWSSMRSSGNTIYF
TRBJ1-4 | TRBV5-5 | NA | CASSLGTGLTNEKLFF
TRBJ2-5 | TRBV14 | NA | CASSQWTSGRETQYF
TRBJ2-7 | TRBV5-4 | NA | CASSLAGRELLQYF
TRBJ1-2 | TRBV9 | NA | CASSVKDSLGGYTF
TRBJ2-7 | TRBV6-5 | NA | CASKARGSHGEQYF
TRBJ2-7 | TRBV10-2 | NA | CASSGSESSYEQYF
TRBJ1-2 | TRBV5-6 | NA | CASSTLGRRSRWEDYGYTF
TRBJ2-7 | TRBV10-1 | NA | CASSEHLDYEQYF
TRBJ2-3 | TRBV9 | NA | CASSFGQGRATDTQYF
TRBJ1-2 | TRBV18 | NA | CASSPPAGPGIYGYTF
TRBJ2-1 | TRBV5-1 | NA | CASSAESNQVIQFF
TRBJ2-7 | TRBV30 | NA | CAWKPSGNSYEQYF
TRBJ2-5 | TRBV7-6 | once | CASSSGGPGTQYF
TRBJ2-5 | TRBV7-3 | NA | CASSPGQEETQYF
TRBJ2-3 | TRBV11-1 | NA | CASSPRTGTASDTQYF